These T cell receptor beta chains were read from a single sample in a study of OX40 agonist ivuxolimab in advanced cancers. This table comes from immunoSEQ multiplex PCR, and its TCRdb copy is limited to in-frame clones, with some not included. The sample has about 50,000 clones, 80% to 85% seen once. The sequences come from CD4+ or CD8+ T cells sorted from blood, collected in a trial of the OX40 agonist ivuxolimab. The receptor source for this set is an adult with an advanced solid tumor such as melanoma, head and neck, liver or kidney cancer. The CDR3 runs from the conserved cysteine through the conserved F or W. D genes are given only for firm matches. Clone size is stated in some rows and not others, as once, few, many or a class when expanded.

v_gene	d_gene	j_gene	abundance	CDR3nt	CDR3aa
TRBV7-2	NA	TRBJ2-1	NA	TGTGCCAGCAGCCCTAGCAATGAGCAGTTCTTC	CASSPSNEQFF
TRBV11-2	NA	TRBJ2-3	NA	TGTGCCAGCAGCTTACGTACGGGGAGCACAGATACGCAGTATTTT	CASSLRTGSTDTQYF
TRBV5-1	NA	TRBJ1-2	NA	TGCGCCAGCAGCTTGGCCGGGACGGACTATGGCTACACCTTC	CASSLAGTDYGYTF
TRBV2	NA	TRBJ1-5	NA	TGTGCCAGCAGCCCCCGACGGGATAGCAATCAGCCCCAGCATTTT	CASSPRRDSNQPQHF
TRBV28	NA	TRBJ1-3	NA	TGTGCCAGCAGCCAAGGCGGAAACACCATATATTTT	CASSQGGNTIYF
TRBV7-2	TRBD1	TRBJ1-1	NA	TGTGCCAGCAGCGTCACAGGGGCGGACACTGAAGCTTTCTTT	CASSVTGADTEAFF
TRBV5-1	TRBD1	TRBJ2-1	few	TGCGCCAGCAGTAGACAGGGGTACAATGAGCAGTTCTTC	CASSRQGYNEQFF
TRBV28	TRBD1	TRBJ2-2	NA	TGTGCCAGCAGTTTAGTCACAGGGGGCGAGACCGGGGAGCTGTTTTTT	CASSLVTGGETGELFF
TRBV30	NA	TRBJ1-6	once	TGTGCCTGGAGTGTCCTACCCAATTCACCCCTCCACTTT	CAWSVLPNSPLHF
TRBV6-5	NA	TRBJ2-3	NA	TGTGCCAGCAGTTACTCGGGAACTAGCACAGATACGCAGTATTTT	CASSYSGTSTDTQYF
TRBV18	NA	TRBJ1-2	NA	TGTGCCAGCTCAGGTCAGGGGACCCAGGGCGGCTACACCTTC	CASSGQGTQGGYTF
TRBV19	NA	TRBJ1-5	few	TGTGCCAGTAGTCCACTTGAAGGCAATCAGCCCCAGCATTTT	CASSPLEGNQPQHF
TRBV7-8	NA	TRBJ1-2	NA	TGTGCCAGCAGCCAAGGACAGAACTATGGCTACACCTTC	CASSQGQNYGYTF
TRBV21-1	NA	TRBJ1-3	NA	TGTGCCAGCAGCAAATTTGAGGGAGTTTTGAACACCATATATTTT	CASSKFEGVLNTIYF
TRBV6-5	NA	TRBJ2-7	NA	TGTGCCAGCAGTTCAGGGGTTCGCTCCTACGAGCAGTACTTC	CASSSGVRSYEQYF
TRBV29-1	NA	TRBJ1-6	NA	TGCAGCCTGGGACTGGAACCCTATAATTCACCCCTCCACTTT	CSLGLEPYNSPLHF
TRBV18	TRBD1	TRBJ2-1	NA	TGTGCCAGCTCAAATCGTGCGGGACAGGGACTTAATGAGCAGTTCTTC	CASSNRAGQGLNEQFF
TRBV11-3	NA	TRBJ2-7	NA	TGTGCCAGCAGCTTAGGGTCCTACGAGCAGTACTTC	CASSLGSYEQYF
TRBV28	TRBD2	TRBJ2-5	NA	TGTGCCAGCAGTACCAATCCGGGGGGATGGGAGACCCAGTACTTC	CASSTNPGGWETQYF
TRBV6-6	NA	TRBJ2-1	NA	TGTGCCAGCAGTTACTCTTGGGAGGCCGAGCAGTTCTTC	CASSYSWEAEQFF
TRBV7-9	NA	TRBJ2-2	NA	TGTGCCAGCAGCTTAGGGGACACAGACACCGGGGAGCTGTTTTTT	CASSLGDTDTGELFF
TRBV7-9	NA	TRBJ1-1	NA	TGTGCCAGCAGCTTAGCCATGCCCGACACTGAAGCTTTCTTT	CASSLAMPDTEAFF